What follows is one T cell receptor (beta chain) and its context. Its matching antigen is unknown. This record belongs to a study of CD8 T cells in ankylosing spondylitis. Notes on the study in general: In reactive arthritis synovial fluid and blood, some motif variants had been reported before. Made up of 7 to 9 highly homologous variants, a TCR beta motif appeared characteristic of ankylosing spondylitis blood. Enrichment of disease-linked clones was reportedly significant in matched ankylosing spondylitis synovial fluid.

By quantitative 5'-RACE with molecular barcodes, the TCR beta libraries were made. TCRdb independently ran MiXCR on the 5' RACE reads; one entry per CDR3 protein. The repertoire holds about 800,000 distinct CDR3 sequences, with 12% as singletons. Germline lookup yields CDR1 SGHRS and CDR2 YFSETQ. The CDR3 contains 15 residues. The V end lost 4 bases, the J end lost 4 bases, and 16 bases lay between the germline ends. Sequenced sample: blood, either unsorted or a sorted T cell fraction (not recorded which). This sequence was found in a male donor with ankylosing spondylitis. V gene TRBV5-1 combines with J gene TRBJ2-3, with a tentative D call TRBD2 (7 bases). CDR3 in DNA: TGCGCCAGCAGCCGAGGGGGGGCTAGGGCAGATACGCAGTATTTT. Translation gives CASSRGGARADTQYF.